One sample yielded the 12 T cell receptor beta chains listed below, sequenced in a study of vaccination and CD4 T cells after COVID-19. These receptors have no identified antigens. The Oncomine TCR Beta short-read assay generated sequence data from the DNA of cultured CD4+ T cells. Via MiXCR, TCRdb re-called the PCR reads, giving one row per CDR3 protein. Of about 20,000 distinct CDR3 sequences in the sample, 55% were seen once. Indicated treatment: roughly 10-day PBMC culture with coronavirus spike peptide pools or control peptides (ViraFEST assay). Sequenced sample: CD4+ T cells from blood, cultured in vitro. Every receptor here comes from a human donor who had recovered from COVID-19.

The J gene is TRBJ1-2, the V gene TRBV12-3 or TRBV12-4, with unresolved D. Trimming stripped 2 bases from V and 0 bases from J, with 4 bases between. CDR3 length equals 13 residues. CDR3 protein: CASSLQANYGYTF. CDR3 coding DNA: TGTGCCAGCAGTTTACAAGCTAACTATGGCTACACCTTC.

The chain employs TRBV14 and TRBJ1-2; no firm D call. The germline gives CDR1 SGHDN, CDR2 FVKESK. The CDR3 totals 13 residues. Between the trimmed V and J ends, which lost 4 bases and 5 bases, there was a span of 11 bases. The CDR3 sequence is CASSPVGVYGYTF. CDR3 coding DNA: TGTGCCAGCAGCCCCGTCGGGGTTTATGGCTACACCTTC.

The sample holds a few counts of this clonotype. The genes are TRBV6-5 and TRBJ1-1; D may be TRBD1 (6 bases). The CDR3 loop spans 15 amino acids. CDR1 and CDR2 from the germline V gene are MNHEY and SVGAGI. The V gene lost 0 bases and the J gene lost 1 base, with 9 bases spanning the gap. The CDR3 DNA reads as TGTGCCAGCAGTTACTCGGGGGGGCCGAACACTGAAGCTTTCTTT. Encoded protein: CASSYSGGPNTEAFF.

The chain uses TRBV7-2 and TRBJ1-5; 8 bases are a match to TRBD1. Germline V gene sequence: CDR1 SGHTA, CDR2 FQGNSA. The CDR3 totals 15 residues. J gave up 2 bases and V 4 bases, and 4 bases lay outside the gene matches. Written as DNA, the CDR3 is TGTGCCAGCAGCTCTTCAGGGGGCGGCAATCAGCCCCAGCATTTT. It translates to CASSSSGGGNQPQHF.

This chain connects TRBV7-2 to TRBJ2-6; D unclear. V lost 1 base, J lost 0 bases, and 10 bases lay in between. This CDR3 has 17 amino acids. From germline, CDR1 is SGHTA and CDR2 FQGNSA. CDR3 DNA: TGTGCCAGCAGCTTAGGAGTCTTATCCTCTGGGGCCAACGTCCTGACTTTC. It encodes CASSLGVLSSGANVLTF.

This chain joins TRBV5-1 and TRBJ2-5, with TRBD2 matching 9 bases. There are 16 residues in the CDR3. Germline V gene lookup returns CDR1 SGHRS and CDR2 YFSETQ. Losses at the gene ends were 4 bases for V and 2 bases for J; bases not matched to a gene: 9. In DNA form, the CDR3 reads TGCGCCAGCAGCCAAACCGGGACTAGCTGGCAAGAGACCCAGTACTTC. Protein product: CASSQTGTSWQETQYF.

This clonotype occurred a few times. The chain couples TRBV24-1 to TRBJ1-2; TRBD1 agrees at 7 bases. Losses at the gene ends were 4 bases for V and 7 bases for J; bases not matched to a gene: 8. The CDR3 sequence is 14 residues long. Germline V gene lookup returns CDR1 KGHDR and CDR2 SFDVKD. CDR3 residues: CATSDFRQGTGYTF. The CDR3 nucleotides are TGTGCCACCAGTGACTTTAGACAGGGCACTGGCTACACCTTC.

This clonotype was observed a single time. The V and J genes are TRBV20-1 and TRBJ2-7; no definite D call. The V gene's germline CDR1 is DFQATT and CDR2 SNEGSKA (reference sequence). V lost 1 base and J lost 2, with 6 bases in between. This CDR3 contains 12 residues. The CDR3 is CSARGDTYEQYF. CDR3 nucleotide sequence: TGCAGTGCTAGAGGCGATACCTACGAGCAGTACTTC.

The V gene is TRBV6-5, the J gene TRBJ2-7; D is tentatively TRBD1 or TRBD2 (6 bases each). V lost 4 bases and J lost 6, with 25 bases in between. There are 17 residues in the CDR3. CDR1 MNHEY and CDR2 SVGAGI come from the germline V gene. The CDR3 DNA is TGTGCCAGCAGTTCCTCGGTGTGGTCGGGGGCGCCCCGCGAGCAGTACTTC. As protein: CASSSSVWSGAPREQYF.

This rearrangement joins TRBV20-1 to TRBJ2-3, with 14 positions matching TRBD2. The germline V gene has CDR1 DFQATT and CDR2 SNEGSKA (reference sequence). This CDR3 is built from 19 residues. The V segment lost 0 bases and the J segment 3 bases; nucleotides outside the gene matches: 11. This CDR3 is CSARDHRLAGGGRTDTQYF. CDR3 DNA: TGCAGTGCTAGAGATCACAGACTAGCGGGGGGGGGGCGAACAGATACGCAGTATTTT.

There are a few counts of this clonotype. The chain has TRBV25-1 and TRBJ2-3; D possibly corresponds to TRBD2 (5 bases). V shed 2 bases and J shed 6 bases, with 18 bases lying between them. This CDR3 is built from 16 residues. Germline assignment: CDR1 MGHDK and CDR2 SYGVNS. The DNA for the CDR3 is TGTGCCAGCAGTGAAAAGGAGGCAGGTCCTACGGATACGCAGTATTTT. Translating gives CASSEKEAGPTDTQYF.

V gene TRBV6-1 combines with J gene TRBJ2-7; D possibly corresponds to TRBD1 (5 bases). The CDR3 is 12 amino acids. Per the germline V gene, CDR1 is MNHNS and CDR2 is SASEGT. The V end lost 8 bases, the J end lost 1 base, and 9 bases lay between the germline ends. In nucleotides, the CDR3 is TGTGCCAGCGAGACAGAGTCCTACGAGCAGTACTTC. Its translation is CASETESYEQYF.